This T cell receptor (beta chain) was obtained from a study of blood T cell repertoires in COVID-19. Study-wide background: Acute-phase and convalescent COVID-19 samples originated in the United States, Italy and Spain. The cDNA or gDNA used as material had been derived from T cells, B-cell-depleted T cells, or PBMCs.

In the study's own analysis: By means of reference gene primer amplification, nucleated cell counts were estimated. This table comes from immunoSEQ multiplex PCR, and its TCRdb copy is limited to in-frame clones, with some not included. V and J calls and clone size are those listed in that table; D and trimming were worked out from the DNA. The sample records 88,000 or so clones, about 86% being singletons. This clone has only one observation. Germline-derived CDR1 and CDR2 are MNHEY and SMNVEV (reference sequence). After removal of 5 bases from V and 8 bases from J, the junction contained 8 bases not matched to a gene. The CDR3 consists of 15 residues.

The chain couples TRBV27 to TRBJ1-3; 11 bases are shared with TRBD1. Sequenced material: peripheral blood. This clonotype was obtained from a man in his 60s with acute or convalescent COVID-19. CDR3 bases: TGTGCCAGCAGTATAAACGGGGACAGGGGGGACACCATATATTTT. Amino acid sequence: CASSINGDRGDTIYF.